These T cell receptor beta chains were read from a single sample in a study of beta chain features in type 1 diabetes. The assay was immunoSEQ multiplex PCR, and TCRdb's table has in-frame clones only and misses some. The sample shows some 500,000 clones, more than 9.5% of them seen only once. The sequenced sample consisted of naive CD4+ T cells from blood. All receptors come from a woman under 30 in good health. CDR3s include the opening cysteine and the closing phenylalanine or tryptophan. Each record gives: V gene, J gene, D gene, clone size, CDR3 protein, CDR3 DNA. The D gene is left open where the match is weak. A clone size is listed for some rows: how often the clone was seen (once, few, many), or a class if it is expanded.

TRBV7-9	TRBJ1-4	-	-	CASSLALTGPLGLFF	TGTGCCAGCAGCTTAGCGCTGACAGGACCATTGGGACTGTTTTTT
TRBV5-1	TRBJ2-5	-	few	CASRSTVQETQYF	TGCGCCAGCAGGTCTACGGTCCAAGAGACCCAGTACTTC
TRBV15	TRBJ2-1	-	few	CATSRPIFGRTLNEQFF	TGTGCCACCAGCAGACCCATCTTCGGACGGACGCTCAATGAGCAGTTCTTC
TRBV5-4	TRBJ2-5	-	-	CASSPGQTKETQYF	TGTGCCAGCAGCCCAGGACAGACCAAAGAGACCCAGTACTTC
TRBV29-1	TRBJ1-2	-	few	CSVSRSYGYTF	TGCAGCGTTTCGAGGTCTTATGGCTACACCTTC
TRBV7-9	TRBJ2-1	TRBD2	few	CASSLAPLANSYNEQFF	TGTGCCAGCAGCTTAGCCCCACTAGCGAACTCCTACAATGAGCAGTTCTTC
TRBV15	TRBJ2-2	-	-	CATSRLDGSGSTGELFF	TGTGCCACCAGCAGGCTCGACGGTAGTGGGAGCACCGGGGAGCTGTTTTTT
TRBV14	TRBJ2-2	-	-	CASSQDRIGTNTGELFF	TGTGCCAGCAGCCAAGATAGAATCGGGACAAACACCGGGGAGCTGTTTTTT
TRBV29-1	TRBJ2-3	-	few	CRARDTDTQYF	TGCAGGGCACGCGACACAGATACGCAGTATTTT
TRBV7-3	TRBJ2-1	TRBD1	once	CASSSDRGREQFF	TGTGCCAGCAGCTCGGACAGGGGGCGTGAGCAGTTCTTC
TRBV29-1	TRBJ2-2	TRBD2	few	CSALAGTNTGELFF	TGCAGCGCACTAGCGGGGACGAACACCGGGGAGCTGTTTTTT
TRBV4-3	TRBJ2-6	-	many	CASSQDLTGTGANVLTF	TGCGCCAGCAGCCAAGATTTAACGGGCACCGGGGCCAACGTCCTGACTTTC
TRBV7-2	TRBJ1-1	-	few	CASSLTVNTEAFF	TGTGCCAGCAGCTTGACGGTGAACACTGAAGCTTTCTTT
TRBV7-7	TRBJ2-1	TRBD1	-	CASSAGQGLGEQFF	TGTGCCAGCAGCGCGGGACAGGGTTTAGGGGAGCAGTTCTTC
TRBV30	TRBJ2-3	TRBD2	few	CAWSGGRQYF	TGTGCCTGGAGCGGGGGGAGGCAGTATTTT
TRBV14	TRBJ2-7	-	few	CASSPDLGSREQYF	TGTGCCAGCAGCCCTGATTTGGGGTCTCGCGAGCAGTACTTC
TRBV5-1	TRBJ2-3	TRBD1	few	CASEQGASTDTQYF	TGCGCCAGCGAACAGGGGGCGAGCACAGATACGCAGTATTTT
TRBV27	TRBJ2-3	-	few	CASSLGVADTQYF	TGTGCCAGCAGTTTAGGGGTAGCAGATACGCAGTATTTT
TRBV7-8	TRBJ2-7	-	few	CASSLRRRSSYEQYF	TGTGCCAGCAGCTTGAGACGGCGAAGCTCCTACGAGCAGTACTTC
TRBV2	TRBJ1-2	-	-	CASTGGEGNGYTF	TGTGCCAGCACTGGCGGTGAGGGAAATGGCTACACCTTC
TRBV4-1	TRBJ2-3	TRBD2	-	CASSQPTSGRTDTQYF	TGCGCCAGCAGCCAACCCACTAGCGGGAGGACAGATACGCAGTATTTT
TRBV4-1	TRBJ2-7	-	-	CASSHGLLSYEQYF	TGCGCCAGCAGCCACGGACTTCTCTCCTACGAGCAGTACTTC
TRBV6-6	TRBJ2-1	TRBD1	-	CASTLTGKNEQFF	TGTGCCAGCACCCTGACAGGGAAGAATGAGCAGTTCTTC
TRBV4-3	TRBJ2-3	-	few	CASSQVGSGTDTQYF	TGCGCCAGCAGCCAAGTTGGTAGCGGAACAGATACGCAGTATTTT
TRBV30	TRBJ2-3	TRBD2	-	CAWSVSAGGFTDTQYF	TGTGCCTGGAGTGTGTCAGCGGGAGGGTTCACAGATACGCAGTATTTT
TRBV2	TRBJ1-6	-	-	CASRTLQGTDSPLHF	TGTGCCAGCAGAACGCTACAGGGAACCGATTCACCCCTCCACTTT
TRBV9	TRBJ2-5	-	-	CASSVEGAATQYF	TGTGCCAGCAGCGTAGAGGGTGCGGCGACCCAGTACTTC
TRBV7-9	TRBJ1-4	-	-	CASSSNRAGGEKLFF	TGTGCCAGCAGCTCTAACAGGGCGGGAGGTGAAAAACTGTTTTTT
TRBV7-9	TRBJ2-4	TRBD1	-	CATERTGGQNIQYF	TGTGCCACCGAAAGGACAGGGGGACAAAACATTCAGTACTTC
TRBV9	TRBJ1-1	TRBD1	few	CASSAQTGRSVTEAFF	TGTGCCAGCAGCGCCCAGACAGGGCGGTCGGTCACTGAAGCTTTCTTT
TRBV14	TRBJ2-1	-	many	CASSQVRFGTSNEQFF	TGTGCCAGCAGCCAAGTCAGATTTGGGACGAGCAATGAGCAGTTCTTC
TRBV7-7	TRBJ2-5	-	few	CASSLGLGPGQTQYF	TGTGCTAGCAGCTTGGGATTAGGTCCAGGTCAGACCCAGTACTTC
TRBV7-2	TRBJ2-1	-	few	CASSLTGHEQFF	TGTGCCAGCAGCTTAACAGGGCATGAGCAGTTCTTC
TRBV5-1	TRBJ2-3	-	few	CASSLYGQSTDTQYF	TGCGCCAGCAGCTTGTATGGACAGAGCACAGATACGCAGTATTTT
TRBV14	TRBJ2-7	TRBD2	few	CASSQVAGGYEQYF	TGTGCCAGCAGCCAAGTAGCGGGGGGCTACGAGCAGTACTTC
TRBV28	TRBJ2-4	TRBD1	-	CASGQRQGWAF	TGTGCCAGCGGGCAAAGACAGGGGTGGGCCTTC
TRBV7-2	TRBJ2-7	-	few	CASSFPSGGRYEQYF	TGTGCCAGCAGCTTTCCTTCGGGCGGGCGCTACGAGCAGTACTTC
TRBV20-1	TRBJ2-5	-	few	CSARLETQYF	TGCAGTGCTAGGTTGGAGACCCAGTACTTC
TRBV30	TRBJ1-2	-	many	CAWSGTSASYGYTF	TGTGCCTGGAGTGGGACAAGCGCCTCCTATGGCTACACCTTC
TRBV9	TRBJ2-7	-	few	CASSTRLVNEQYF	TGTGCCAGCAGCACCCGACTAGTAAACGAGCAGTACTTC
TRBV9	TRBJ1-1	-	-	CASSVDGGGNTEAFF	TGTGCCAGCAGCGTAGACGGGGGCGGAAACACTGAAGCTTTCTTT
TRBV19	TRBJ2-1	-	few	CASSIGGLQFF	TGTGCCAGTAGTATCGGTGGGCTTCAGTTCTTC
TRBV7-2	TRBJ1-4	TRBD1	few	CASSLGQLNEKLFF	TGTGCCAGCAGCCTGGGACAGCTAAATGAAAAACTGTTTTTT
TRBV11-3	TRBJ2-3	TRBD2	-	CASSLASGRDTRTDTQYF	TGTGCCAGCAGCTTAGCAAGCGGGAGGGACACCCGCACAGATACGCAGTATTTT
TRBV2	TRBJ2-3	TRBD2	-	CASRTAGAGPGSQYF	TGTGCCAGCAGGACAGCGGGGGCAGGGCCGGGGTCGCAGTATTTT
TRBV18	TRBJ2-3	TRBD2	once	CASSLLREEQMYF	TGTGCCAGCTCCCTTTTGCGGGAGGAACAAATGTATTTT
TRBV7-9	TRBJ2-3	-	few	CASSSTGLMQYF	TGTGCCAGCAGCTCAACAGGGTTGATGCAGTATTTT
TRBV2	TRBJ2-4	-	few	CASSATPSENIQYF	TGTGCCAGCAGTGCGACGCCGTCCGAAAACATTCAGTACTTC
TRBV7-9	TRBJ1-6	TRBD1	-	CASSPGQAYNSPLHF	TGTGCCAGCAGCCCGGGACAGGCCTATAATTCACCCCTCCACTTT
TRBV5-1	TRBJ2-3	-	-	CASSFLDASTDTQYF	TGCGCCAGCAGCTTCCTGGACGCTAGCACAGATACGCAGTATTTT